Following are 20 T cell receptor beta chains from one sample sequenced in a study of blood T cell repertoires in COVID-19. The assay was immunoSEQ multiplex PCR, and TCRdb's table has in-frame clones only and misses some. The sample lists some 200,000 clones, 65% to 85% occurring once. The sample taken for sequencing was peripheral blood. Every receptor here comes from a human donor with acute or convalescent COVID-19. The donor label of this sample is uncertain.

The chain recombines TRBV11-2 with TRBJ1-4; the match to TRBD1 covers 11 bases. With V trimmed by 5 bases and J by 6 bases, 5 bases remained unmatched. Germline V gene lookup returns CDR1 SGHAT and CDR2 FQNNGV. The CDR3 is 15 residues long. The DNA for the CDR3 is TGTGCCAGCAGCACCCCGGGACAGGGGGATGAAAAACTGTTTTTT. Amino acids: CASSTPGQGDEKLFF.

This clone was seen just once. In nucleotides, the CDR3 is TGTGCCAGTAGTATAGATCCGGGGGGGACGCAGCCCCAGCATTTT. It codes for CASSIDPGGTQPQHF. This chain uses TRBV19 with TRBJ1-5; tentative D call: TRBD1 (5 bases). The CDR3 is 15 residues long. The germline CDR1 and CDR2 sequences are LNHDA and SQIVND (reference sequence). Trimming shortened V by 0 bases and J by 7 bases, and 13 bases separated the two germline ends.

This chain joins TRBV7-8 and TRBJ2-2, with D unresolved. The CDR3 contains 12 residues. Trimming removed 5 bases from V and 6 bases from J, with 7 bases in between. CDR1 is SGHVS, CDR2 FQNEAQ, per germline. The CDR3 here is CASSPAAGELFF. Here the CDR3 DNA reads TGTGCCAGCAGCCCCGCGGCCGGGGAGCTGTTTTTT.

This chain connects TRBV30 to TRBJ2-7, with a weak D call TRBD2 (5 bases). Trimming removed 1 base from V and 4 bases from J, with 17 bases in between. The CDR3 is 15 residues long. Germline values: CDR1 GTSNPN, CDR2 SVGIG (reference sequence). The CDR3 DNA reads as TGTGCCTGGAGTGGACGGCGGAGGCGAACTTACGAGCAGTACTTC. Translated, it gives CAWSGRRRRTYEQYF.

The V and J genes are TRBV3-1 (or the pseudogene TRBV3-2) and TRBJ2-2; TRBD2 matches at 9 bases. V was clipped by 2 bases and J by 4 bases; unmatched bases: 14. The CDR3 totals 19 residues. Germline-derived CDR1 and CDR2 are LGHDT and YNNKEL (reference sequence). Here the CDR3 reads CASSQPRRSGGLTTGELFF. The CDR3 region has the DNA TGTGCCAGCAGCCAACCTAGGAGGAGCGGGGGGCTGACCACCGGGGAGCTGTTTTTT.

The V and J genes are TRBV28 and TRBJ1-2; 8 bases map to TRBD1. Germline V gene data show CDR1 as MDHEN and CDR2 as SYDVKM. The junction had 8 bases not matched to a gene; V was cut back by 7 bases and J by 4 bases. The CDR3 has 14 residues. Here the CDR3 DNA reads TGTGCCAGCATTTTGCAACAGGGGGGCTATGGCTACACCTTC. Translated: CASILQQGGYGYTF.

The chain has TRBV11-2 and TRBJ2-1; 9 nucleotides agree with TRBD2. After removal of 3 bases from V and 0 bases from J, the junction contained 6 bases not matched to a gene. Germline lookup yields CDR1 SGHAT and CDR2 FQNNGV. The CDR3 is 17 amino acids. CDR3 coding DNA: TGTGCCAGCAGCTTCTCTAGCGGGGCTAGCTCCTACAATGAGCAGTTCTTC. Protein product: CASSFSSGASSYNEQFF.

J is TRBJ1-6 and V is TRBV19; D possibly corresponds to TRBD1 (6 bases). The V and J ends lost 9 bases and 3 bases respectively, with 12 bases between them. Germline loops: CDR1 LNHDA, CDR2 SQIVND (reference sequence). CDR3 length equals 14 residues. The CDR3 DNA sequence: TGTGCCAGCTCGGGACAAAACTATAATTCACCCCTCCACTTT. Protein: CASSGQNYNSPLHF.

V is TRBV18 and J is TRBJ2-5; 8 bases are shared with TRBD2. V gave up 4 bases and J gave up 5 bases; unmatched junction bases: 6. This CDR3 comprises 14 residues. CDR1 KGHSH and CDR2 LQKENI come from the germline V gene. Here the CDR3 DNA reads TGTGCCAGCTCACTCTATTCTAGCGGGGAGACCCAGTACTTC. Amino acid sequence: CASSLYSSGETQYF.

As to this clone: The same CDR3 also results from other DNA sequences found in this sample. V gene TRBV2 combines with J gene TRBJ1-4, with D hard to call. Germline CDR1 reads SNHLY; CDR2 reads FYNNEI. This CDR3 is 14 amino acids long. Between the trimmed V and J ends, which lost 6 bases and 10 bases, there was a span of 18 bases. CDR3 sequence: CASSEPDLGGKLFF. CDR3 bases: TGTGCCAGCAGCGAACCGGACCTAGGAGGAAAACTGTTTTTT.

Written as DNA, the CDR3 is TGTGCCAGCAGGGCGACAGGGGGGGCTGGCTACACCTTC. It is translated as CASRATGGAGYTF. The genes are TRBV12-3 or TRBV12-4 and TRBJ1-2; 9 bases agree with TRBD1. The ends lost 6 bases at V and 7 bases at J; junction bases unmatched: 6. The CDR3 is made up of 13 amino acids.

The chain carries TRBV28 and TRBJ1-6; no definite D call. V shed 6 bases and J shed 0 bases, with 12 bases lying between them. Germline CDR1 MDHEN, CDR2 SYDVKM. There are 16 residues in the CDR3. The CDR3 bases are TGTGCCAGCAGACGACACGTGAGCTCCTATAATTCACCCCTCCACTTT. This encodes CASRRHVSSYNSPLHF.

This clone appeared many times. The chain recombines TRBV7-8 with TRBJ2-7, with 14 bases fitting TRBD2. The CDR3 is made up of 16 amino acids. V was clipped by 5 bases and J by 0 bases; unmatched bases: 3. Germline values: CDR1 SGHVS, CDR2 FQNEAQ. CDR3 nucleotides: TGTGCCAGCAGCCCAGGGACTAGCGGGAGCTCCTACGAGCAGTACTTC. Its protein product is CASSPGTSGSSYEQYF.

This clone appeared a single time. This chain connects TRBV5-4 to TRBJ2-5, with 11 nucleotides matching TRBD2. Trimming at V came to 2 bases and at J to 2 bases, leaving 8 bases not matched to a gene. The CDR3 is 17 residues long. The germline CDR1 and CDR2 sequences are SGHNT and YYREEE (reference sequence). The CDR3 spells CASSFGGLAAFQETQYF. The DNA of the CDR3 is TGTGCCAGCAGCTTCGGGGGACTAGCGGCCTTTCAAGAGACCCAGTACTTC.

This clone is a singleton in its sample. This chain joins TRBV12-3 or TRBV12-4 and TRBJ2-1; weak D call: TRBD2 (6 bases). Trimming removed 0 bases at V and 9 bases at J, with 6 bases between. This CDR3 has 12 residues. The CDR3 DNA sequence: TGTGCCAGCAGTTTAGCCGGGAGTGAGCAGTTCTTC. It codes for CASSLAGSEQFF.

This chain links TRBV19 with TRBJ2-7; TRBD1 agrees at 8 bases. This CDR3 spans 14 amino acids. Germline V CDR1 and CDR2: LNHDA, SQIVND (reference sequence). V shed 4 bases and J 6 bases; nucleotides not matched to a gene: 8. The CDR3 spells CASSTTLDRVEQYF. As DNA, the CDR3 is TGTGCCAGTAGTACCACCCTGGACAGGGTCGAGCAGTACTTC.

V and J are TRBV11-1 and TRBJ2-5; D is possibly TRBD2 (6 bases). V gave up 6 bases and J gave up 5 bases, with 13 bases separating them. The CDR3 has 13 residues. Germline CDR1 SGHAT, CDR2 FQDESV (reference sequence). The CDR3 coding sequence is TGTGCCAGCAGGCCGACTAGTCAGGAGACCCAGTACTTC. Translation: CASRPTSQETQYF.

The chain's CDR3 is CASSRGLALETQYF. The CDR3 DNA sequence: TGTGCCAGCAGCCGGGGACTAGCGTTGGAGACCCAGTACTTC. The chain employs TRBV5-4 and TRBJ2-5; 10 nucleotides agree with TRBD2. V dropped 4 bases and J dropped 5; count of bases not matched to a gene: 5. The CDR3 is 14 residues long. Germline assignment: CDR1 SGHNT and CDR2 YYREEE (reference sequence).

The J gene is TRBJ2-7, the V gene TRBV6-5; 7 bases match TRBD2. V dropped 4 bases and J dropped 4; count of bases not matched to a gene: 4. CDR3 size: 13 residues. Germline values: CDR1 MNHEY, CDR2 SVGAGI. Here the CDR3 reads CASSWEGGYEQYF. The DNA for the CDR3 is TGTGCCAGCAGTTGGGAGGGCGGATACGAGCAGTACTTC.

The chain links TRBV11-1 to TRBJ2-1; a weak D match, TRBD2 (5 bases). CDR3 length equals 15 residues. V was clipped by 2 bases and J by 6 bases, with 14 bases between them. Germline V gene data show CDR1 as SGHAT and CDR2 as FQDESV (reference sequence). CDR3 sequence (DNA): TGTGCCAGCAGCTTAAAAAGCGGACTGCCCAATGAGCAGTTCTTC. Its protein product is CASSLKSGLPNEQFF.